These T cell receptor beta chains were read from a single sample in a study of shared clonotypes between healthy human individuals. Profiled with immunoSEQ multiplex PCR; TCRdb holds only in-frame clones, not every one. The top ten hold around 0.38% of the sample, which has some 2,500,000 clones, around 90% seen once. The sequenced sample was naive CD4+ T cells from PBMCs. These receptors were obtained from a man aged 18 to 30 in good health. Some clones in this sample may be carry-over from other donors' samples. CDR3s include the opening cysteine and the closing phenylalanine or tryptophan. Fields, in order: CDR3 DNA, CDR3 protein, J gene, clone size, V gene, D gene. D genes are given only for firm matches. A row's size may be missing; if present it is once, few, many or a size class.

cdr3_nt: TGCGCCAGCAGCCAAGGCAGGGTTAACTCTGGGGCCAACGTCCTGACTTTC
cdr3_aa: CASSQGRVNSGANVLTF
j_call: TRBJ2-6
clone_size: NA
v_call: TRBV4-1
d_call: NA

cdr3_nt: TGTGCCAGCAGCTCTAGGGGGCGACTAGCGGGAGTCAATGAGCAGTTCTTC
cdr3_aa: CASSSRGRLAGVNEQFF
j_call: TRBJ2-1
clone_size: NA
v_call: TRBV7-2
d_call: TRBD2

cdr3_nt: TGTGCCAGCAGCCGAACCGGGACTAGGGAATACAATGAGCAGTTCTTC
cdr3_aa: CASSRTGTREYNEQFF
j_call: TRBJ2-1
clone_size: NA
v_call: TRBV7-2
d_call: TRBD2

cdr3_nt: TGTGCCAGCAGCTTTGCGGTCCGGGACATGGCTAATGAAAAACTGTTTTTT
cdr3_aa: CASSFAVRDMANEKLFF
j_call: TRBJ1-4
clone_size: NA
v_call: TRBV12-1
d_call: NA

cdr3_nt: TGTGCCTGGGGGGGAGCTTGGCACTCCTACGAGCAGTACTTC
cdr3_aa: CAWGGAWHSYEQYF
j_call: TRBJ2-7
clone_size: NA
v_call: TRBV30
d_call: NA

cdr3_nt: TGTGCCAGCAGGCTAACCGGGACACACCGTTTTAACTTC
cdr3_aa: CASRLTGTHRFNF
j_call: TRBJ2-7
clone_size: NA
v_call: TRBV6-1
d_call: NA

cdr3_nt: TGTGCCAGCAGTTTAACGGGGATCTATGGCTACACCTTC
cdr3_aa: CASSLTGIYGYTF
j_call: TRBJ1-2
clone_size: few
v_call: TRBV28
d_call: NA

cdr3_nt: TGTGCCAGCAGCTTTGACAGGGGCCTGGCCTACGAGCAGTACTTC
cdr3_aa: CASSFDRGLAYEQYF
j_call: TRBJ2-7
clone_size: NA
v_call: TRBV7-3
d_call: TRBD1

cdr3_nt: TGTGCCAGCAGCTGGACAGGGGAAGAGACCCAGTACTTC
cdr3_aa: CASSWTGEETQYF
j_call: TRBJ2-5
clone_size: NA
v_call: TRBV28
d_call: TRBD1

cdr3_nt: TGTGCCAGCAGACGTCCAGGGACAGCGGAGACCCAGTACTTC
cdr3_aa: CASRRPGTAETQYF
j_call: TRBJ2-5
clone_size: NA
v_call: TRBV11-2
d_call: TRBD1

cdr3_nt: TGTGCCAGCAGTCTTCGGGGACCCTACGAGCAGTACTTC
cdr3_aa: CASSLRGPYEQYF
j_call: TRBJ2-7
clone_size: NA
v_call: TRBV6-1
d_call: NA

cdr3_nt: TGTGCCAGCAGCTCCCGAGGAGGTGGGGACTACGAGCAGTACTTC
cdr3_aa: CASSSRGGGDYEQYF
j_call: TRBJ2-7
clone_size: NA
v_call: TRBV7-3
d_call: NA

cdr3_nt: TGTGCCAGCAGCTTAGTTGGAGTCTCCTACAATGAGCAGTTCTTC
cdr3_aa: CASSLVGVSYNEQFF
j_call: TRBJ2-1
clone_size: once
v_call: TRBV7-2
d_call: NA

cdr3_nt: TGTGCCAGCAGCTCAGCCTCTTCGAGAGCAACCCAGTACTTC
cdr3_aa: CASSSASSRATQYF
j_call: TRBJ2-5
clone_size: NA
v_call: TRBV9
d_call: NA

cdr3_nt: TGCGCCAGCAGCCTGGGGACAATCGGAAGCGAGCAGTACTTC
cdr3_aa: CASSLGTIGSEQYF
j_call: TRBJ2-7
clone_size: NA
v_call: TRBV5-1
d_call: NA

cdr3_nt: TGTGCCAGCAGTGCCCGGGACTCCACAGATACGCAGTATTTT
cdr3_aa: CASSARDSTDTQYF
j_call: TRBJ2-3
clone_size: NA
v_call: TRBV6-5
d_call: NA

cdr3_nt: TGTGCCAGCAGTCAAGGACAGGGTCGAAACACCATATATTTT
cdr3_aa: CASSQGQGRNTIYF
j_call: TRBJ1-3
clone_size: NA
v_call: TRBV27
d_call: TRBD1

cdr3_nt: TGCGCCAGCAGCTTGGACAGCGGGAGTTACAATGAGCAGTTCTTC
cdr3_aa: CASSLDSGSYNEQFF
j_call: TRBJ2-1
clone_size: NA
v_call: TRBV5-1
d_call: TRBD2

cdr3_nt: TGTGCCAGCAGCTTAGCAAGCGGGAGAAACTACGAGCAGTACTTC
cdr3_aa: CASSLASGRNYEQYF
j_call: TRBJ2-7
clone_size: once
v_call: TRBV7-9
d_call: TRBD2

cdr3_nt: TGTGCCAGCTCACCAGGGCCTCTAGATACGCAGTATTTT
cdr3_aa: CASSPGPLDTQYF
j_call: TRBJ2-3
clone_size: NA
v_call: TRBV18
d_call: NA

cdr3_nt: TGTGCCAGCACCCCTTTGGGGACAGGGGGTAGTGAGCAGTTCTTC
cdr3_aa: CASTPLGTGGSEQFF
j_call: TRBJ2-1
clone_size: NA
v_call: TRBV9
d_call: TRBD1

cdr3_nt: TGCGCCAGCAGCCAAGCTAATACTAGAAACTACGAGCAGTACTTC
cdr3_aa: CASSQANTRNYEQYF
j_call: TRBJ2-7
clone_size: NA
v_call: TRBV4-1
d_call: NA

cdr3_nt: TGTGCCTCATCACGGACGGTGAGCTCTGGAAACACCATATATTTT
cdr3_aa: CASSRTVSSGNTIYF
j_call: TRBJ1-3
clone_size: NA
v_call: TRBV30
d_call: NA

cdr3_nt: TGCGCCAGCAGCCGGGGGACAGGAGAAAGCTGGGAGACCCAGTACTTC
cdr3_aa: CASSRGTGESWETQYF
j_call: TRBJ2-5
clone_size: NA
v_call: TRBV5-1
d_call: TRBD1

cdr3_nt: TGCAGCGGGACCGGGACAAAAGCGAATGAGCAGTTCTTC
cdr3_aa: CSGTGTKANEQFF
j_call: TRBJ2-1
clone_size: NA
v_call: TRBV29-1
d_call: NA

cdr3_nt: TGCGCCAGCAGTGAGGGTATTGGTGGCTACACCTTC
cdr3_aa: CASSEGIGGYTF
j_call: TRBJ1-2
clone_size: NA
v_call: TRBV10-2
d_call: NA

cdr3_nt: TGTGCCAGCAGCTCGCCCCGGGACTCTGGAAACACCATATATTTT
cdr3_aa: CASSSPRDSGNTIYF
j_call: TRBJ1-3
clone_size: NA
v_call: TRBV11-3
d_call: NA

cdr3_nt: TGTGCCATCCGGGGGGTCCCAGGGGATCTGGCTTTCTTT
cdr3_aa: CAIRGVPGDLAFF
j_call: TRBJ1-1
clone_size: NA
v_call: TRBV10-3
d_call: NA

cdr3_nt: TGTGCCAGCAGCTTGGAATCGGGTAGCGGGAGAGCGAATGAGCAGTTCTTC
cdr3_aa: CASSLESGSGRANEQFF
j_call: TRBJ2-1
clone_size: NA
v_call: TRBV5-4
d_call: TRBD2

cdr3_nt: TGCGCCAGCAGCTCTGGAACAATCAGGTCCACCATATATTTT
cdr3_aa: CASSSGTIRSTIYF
j_call: TRBJ1-3
clone_size: NA
v_call: TRBV5-1
d_call: NA

cdr3_nt: TGTGCCAGCAGTTTATTTGGACAGGGTTGGACCGGGGAGCTGTTTTTT
cdr3_aa: CASSLFGQGWTGELFF
j_call: TRBJ2-2
clone_size: NA
v_call: TRBV28
d_call: TRBD1

cdr3_nt: TGTGCCAGCAGCGTAGGGGTGGCCGCAAGTAGCACAGATACGCAGTATTTT
cdr3_aa: CASSVGVAASSTDTQYF
j_call: TRBJ2-3
clone_size: once
v_call: TRBV9
d_call: NA

cdr3_nt: TGTGCCAGCAGCTTAGACCTCCCTAGACTCGGTGGCTACACCTTC
cdr3_aa: CASSLDLPRLGGYTF
j_call: TRBJ1-2
clone_size: few
v_call: TRBV7-9
d_call: NA

cdr3_nt: TGCGCCAGCAGCTTGGGACTAGCGGACACGTCGGAGCAGTTCTTC
cdr3_aa: CASSLGLADTSEQFF
j_call: TRBJ2-1
clone_size: NA
v_call: TRBV5-1
d_call: TRBD2

cdr3_nt: TGTGCCAGCTCACCTCAGAACAGGGACGGGGGCTACACCTTC
cdr3_aa: CASSPQNRDGGYTF
j_call: TRBJ1-2
clone_size: few
v_call: TRBV18
d_call: NA

cdr3_nt: TGTGCCAGCAGCAGAGGGGGCGCACGCACAGATACGCAGTATTTT
cdr3_aa: CASSRGGARTDTQYF
j_call: TRBJ2-3
clone_size: NA
v_call: TRBV28
d_call: TRBD1

cdr3_nt: TGTGCCAGCAGTGTCCCGGGAGGCATCAATGAGCAGTTCTTC
cdr3_aa: CASSVPGGINEQFF
j_call: TRBJ2-1
clone_size: NA
v_call: TRBV6-6
d_call: TRBD2

cdr3_nt: TGCGCCAGCAGCGTAGCGTCGACTAGGTTCACAGATACGCAGTATTTT
cdr3_aa: CASSVASTRFTDTQYF
j_call: TRBJ2-3
clone_size: NA
v_call: TRBV5-1
d_call: NA

cdr3_nt: TGTGCCAGCAGCTTTCTAGCGGGGGGAGAGCAGTTCTTC
cdr3_aa: CASSFLAGGEQFF
j_call: TRBJ2-1
clone_size: NA
v_call: TRBV11-3
d_call: TRBD2

cdr3_nt: TGTGCCAGCATCCGACTAGCGGGAGTGGGTGAGCAGTACTTC
cdr3_aa: CASIRLAGVGEQYF
j_call: TRBJ2-7
clone_size: NA
v_call: TRBV27
d_call: TRBD2

cdr3_nt: TGTGCCAGCAGCCCTCACACAGAGTCCATCTACGAGCAGTACTTC
cdr3_aa: CASSPHTESIYEQYF
j_call: TRBJ2-7
clone_size: NA
v_call: TRBV9
d_call: NA

cdr3_nt: TGCGCCAGCAGCTCGCGACTAGCGGGAGGGATGAGGGGCACCGGGGAGCTGTTTTTT
cdr3_aa: CASSSRLAGGMRGTGELFF
j_call: TRBJ2-2
clone_size: NA
v_call: TRBV5-1
d_call: TRBD2